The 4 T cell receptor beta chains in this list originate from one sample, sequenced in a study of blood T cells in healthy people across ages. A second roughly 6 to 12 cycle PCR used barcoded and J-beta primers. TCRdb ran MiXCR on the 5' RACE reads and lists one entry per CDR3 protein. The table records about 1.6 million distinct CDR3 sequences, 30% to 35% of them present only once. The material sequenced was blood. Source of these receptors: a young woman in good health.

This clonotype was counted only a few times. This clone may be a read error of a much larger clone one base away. CDR3 amino acids: CSVDGWDERSYNEQFF. CDR3 nucleotides: TGCAGCGTGGACGGATGGGACGAAAGAAGCTACAATGAGCAGTTCTTC. The J gene is TRBJ2-1, the V gene TRBV29-1; D may be TRBD1 or TRBD2 (5 bases each). The CDR3 length is 16 residues. With 6 bases removed from V and 3 bases from J, the gap between germline ends came to 21 bases. CDR1 is SQVTM, CDR2 ANQGSEA, per germline.

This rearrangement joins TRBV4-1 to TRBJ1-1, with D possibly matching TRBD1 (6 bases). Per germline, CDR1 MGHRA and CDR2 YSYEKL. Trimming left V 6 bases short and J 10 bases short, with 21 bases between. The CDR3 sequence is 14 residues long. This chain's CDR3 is CASSSPTGTRSAFF. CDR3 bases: TGCGCCAGCAGTTCACCGACAGGCACGCGATCAGCTTTCTTT.

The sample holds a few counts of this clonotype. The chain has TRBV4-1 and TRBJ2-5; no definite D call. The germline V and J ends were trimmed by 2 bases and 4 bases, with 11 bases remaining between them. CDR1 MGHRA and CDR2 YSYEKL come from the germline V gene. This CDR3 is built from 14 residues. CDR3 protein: CASSQKTLVETQYF. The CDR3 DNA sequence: TGCGCCAGCAGCCAAAAGACATTGGTAGAGACCCAGTACTTC.

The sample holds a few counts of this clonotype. In DNA, the CDR3 is TGTGCCAGCAGCGTAGCCTCGGGTACTAGTACTGATCCCGGGGAGCTGTTTTTT. It is translated as CASSVASGTSTDPGELFF. The chain is built from TRBV9 and TRBJ2-2; possible D gene TRBD2, 5 bases. The CDR3 consists of 18 residues. V lost 0 bases to trimming and J lost 6 bases, with 21 bases between them. CDR1 is SGDLS, CDR2 YYNGEE, per germline.